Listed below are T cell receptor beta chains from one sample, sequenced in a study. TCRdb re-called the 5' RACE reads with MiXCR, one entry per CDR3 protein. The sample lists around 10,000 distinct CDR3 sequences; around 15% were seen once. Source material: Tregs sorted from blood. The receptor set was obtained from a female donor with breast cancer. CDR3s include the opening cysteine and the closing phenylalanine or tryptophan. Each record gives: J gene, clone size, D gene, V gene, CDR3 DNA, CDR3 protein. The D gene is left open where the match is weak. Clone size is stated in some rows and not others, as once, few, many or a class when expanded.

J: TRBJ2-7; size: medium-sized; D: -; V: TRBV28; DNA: TGTGCCAGCAGCCCCGATGCCGAGCAGTACTTC; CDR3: CASSPDAEQYF
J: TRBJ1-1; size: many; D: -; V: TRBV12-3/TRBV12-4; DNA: TGTGCCAGCAGGCTGGGGCGGGGAAAGACTTTCTTT; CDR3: CASRLGRGKTFF
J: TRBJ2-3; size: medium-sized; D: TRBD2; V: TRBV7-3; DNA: TGTGCCAGCAGCTTAGGGAGCGGGATCACAGATACGCAGTATTTT; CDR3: CASSLGSGITDTQYF
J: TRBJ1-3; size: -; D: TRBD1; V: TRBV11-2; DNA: TGTGCACGCAGCCTAAGACAGGGGGCCGGAAACACCATATATTTT; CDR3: CARSLRQGAGNTIYF
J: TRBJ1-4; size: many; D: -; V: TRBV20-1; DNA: TGCAGTGCTATAATAATAGGTGATGAAAAACTGTTTTTT; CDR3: CSAIIIGDEKLFF
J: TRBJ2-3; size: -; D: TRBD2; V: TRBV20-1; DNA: TGCAGTGCTGTTCCCCTAGCGGGAGGCTCGCGGGCTAATACGCAGTATTTT; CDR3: CSAVPLAGGSRANTQYF
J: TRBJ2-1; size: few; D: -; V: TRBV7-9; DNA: TGTGCCAGCAGCCCCTCCTACAATGAGCAGTTCTTC; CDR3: CASSPSYNEQFF
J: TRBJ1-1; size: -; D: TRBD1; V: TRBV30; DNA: TGTGCCTGGGGCGACAGGGGAGGACGGAACACTGAAGCTTTCTTT; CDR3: CAWGDRGGRNTEAFF
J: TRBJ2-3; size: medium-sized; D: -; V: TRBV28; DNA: TGTGCCAGCAGTTTTGGAGTGGGGAATACGCAGTATTTT; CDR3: CASSFGVGNTQYF
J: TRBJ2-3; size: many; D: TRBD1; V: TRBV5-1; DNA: TGCGCCAGCAGCTTCACAGGGGGCGGCACAGATACGCAGTATTTT; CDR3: CASSFTGGGTDTQYF
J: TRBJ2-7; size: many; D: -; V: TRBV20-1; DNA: TGCAGTGCTAGAAGGGCGGGGGCCTACCAGCAGTACTTC; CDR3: CSARRAGAYQQYF
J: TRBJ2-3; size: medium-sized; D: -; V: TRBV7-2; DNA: TGTGCCAGCAGCCGAGGAGTGGGCACAGATACGCAGTATTTT; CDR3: CASSRGVGTDTQYF
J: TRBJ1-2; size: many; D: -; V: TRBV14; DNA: TGTGCCAGCAGCCAAGGACTCTTC; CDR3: CASSQGLF
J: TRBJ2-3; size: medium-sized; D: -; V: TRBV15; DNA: TGTGCCACCAGCGGCTACTCCCCAGATACGCAGTATTTT; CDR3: CATSGYSPDTQYF
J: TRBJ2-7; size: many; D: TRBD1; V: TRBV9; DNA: TGTGCCAGCAGCGTCGGGACAGGGGACGAGCAGTACTTC; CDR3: CASSVGTGDEQYF
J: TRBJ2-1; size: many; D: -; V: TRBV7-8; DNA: TGTGCCAGCAGCTTTATTTTTCTCCGCGGCAGGGTCAATGAGCAGTTCTTC; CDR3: CASSFIFLRGRVNEQFF
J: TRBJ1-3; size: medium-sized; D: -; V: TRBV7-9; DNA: TGTGCCAGCAGCTTAGCGGGGGCCGAATATTTT; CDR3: CASSLAGAEYF
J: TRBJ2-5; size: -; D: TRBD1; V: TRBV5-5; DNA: TGTGCCAGCAGACAGGGACAGTCGGAGACCCAGTACTTC; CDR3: CASRQGQSETQYF
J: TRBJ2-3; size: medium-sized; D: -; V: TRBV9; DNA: TGTGCCAGCAGCTCCACCACAGATACGCAGTATTTT; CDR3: CASSSTTDTQYF
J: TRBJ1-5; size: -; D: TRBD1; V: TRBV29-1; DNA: TGCAGCGTTGCAGGGGGTCGGAATCAGCCCCAGCATTTT; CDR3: CSVAGGRNQPQHF
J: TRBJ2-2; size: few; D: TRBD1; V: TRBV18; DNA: TGTGCCAGCTCACCACGGAGGAACAGGGGGAACGCCGGGGAGCTGTTTTTT; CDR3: CASSPRRNRGNAGELFF
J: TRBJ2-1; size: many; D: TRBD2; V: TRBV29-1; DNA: TGCAGCGTTGGACTAGCGGGAGAAGCTTACAATGAGCAGTTCTTC; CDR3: CSVGLAGEAYNEQFF
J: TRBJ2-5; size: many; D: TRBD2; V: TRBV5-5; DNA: TGTGCCAGCAGCCGACTCCGGACTAGCGGGGGGGCTGGGGAGACCCAGTACTTC; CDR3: CASSRLRTSGGAGETQYF
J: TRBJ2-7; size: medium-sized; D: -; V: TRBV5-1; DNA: TGCGCCAGCAGCGTGGGAGTAGAGGAGCAGTACTTC; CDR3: CASSVGVEEQYF
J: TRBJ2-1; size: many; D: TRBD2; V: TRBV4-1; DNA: TGCGCCAGCAGCCAAACGGGACTAGCGGGAGGGCCGAATGAGCAGTTCTTC; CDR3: CASSQTGLAGGPNEQFF
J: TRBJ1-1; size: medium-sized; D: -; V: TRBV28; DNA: TGTGCCAGCAGTTTATCACGCCGAGAAGCTTTCTTT; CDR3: CASSLSRREAFF
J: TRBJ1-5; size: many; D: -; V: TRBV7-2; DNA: TGTGCCAGCAGCTTTGGACACGATCAGCCCCAGCATTTT; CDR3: CASSFGHDQPQHF
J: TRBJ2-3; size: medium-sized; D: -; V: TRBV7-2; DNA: TGTGCCAGCAGCTTGCGGCTAGCGAGGGGGGCGCAGTATTTT; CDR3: CASSLRLARGAQYF
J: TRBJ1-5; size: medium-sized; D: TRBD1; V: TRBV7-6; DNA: TGTGCCAGCAGCTTAGGACAGGGTAATCAGCCCCAGCATTTT; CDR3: CASSLGQGNQPQHF
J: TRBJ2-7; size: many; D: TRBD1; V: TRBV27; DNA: TGTGCCAGCAGACCAATATTCAGGGGGCCTACCTACGAGCAGTACTTC; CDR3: CASRPIFRGPTYEQYF
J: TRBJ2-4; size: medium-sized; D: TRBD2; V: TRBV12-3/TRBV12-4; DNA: TGTGCCAGCAGACTAGCGGAGGTTGCCAAAAACATTCAGTACTTC; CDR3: CASRLAEVAKNIQYF
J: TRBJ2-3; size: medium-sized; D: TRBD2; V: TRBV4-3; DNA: TGCGCCAGCAGCCAGCTAGCGGGAGTCACAGATACGCAGTATTTT; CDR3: CASSQLAGVTDTQYF
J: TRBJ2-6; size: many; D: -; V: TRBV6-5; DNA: TGTGCCAGCAGTCTAAGGTGGTCTGGGGCCAACGTCCTGACTTTC; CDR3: CASSLRWSGANVLTF
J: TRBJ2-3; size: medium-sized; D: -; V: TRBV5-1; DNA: TGCGCCAGCAGCTTGGTGGGGGGCGGCACAGATACGCAGTATTTT; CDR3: CASSLVGGGTDTQYF
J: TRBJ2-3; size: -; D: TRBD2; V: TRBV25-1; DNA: TGTGCCAGCAGTGAGGGTCGCTGGGGACTAGGTGTAGATACGCAGTATTTT; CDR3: CASSEGRWGLGVDTQYF
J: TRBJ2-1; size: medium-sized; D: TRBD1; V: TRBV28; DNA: TGTGCCAGCAGTCTCGGGACAGATTACAATGAGCAGTTCTTC; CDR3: CASSLGTDYNEQFF
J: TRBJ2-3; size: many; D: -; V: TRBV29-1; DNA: TGCAGCGTTGACTACTACGGTCGGGGGGATACGCAGTATTTT; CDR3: CSVDYYGRGDTQYF
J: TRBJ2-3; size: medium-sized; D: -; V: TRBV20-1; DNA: TGCAGTCCGCACACGTCCGGAGATACGCAGTATTTT; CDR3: CSPHTSGDTQYF
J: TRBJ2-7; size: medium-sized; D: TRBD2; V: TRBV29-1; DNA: TGCAGCGTTGAAGGACTAGCGGGAGTCTACGAGCAGTACTTC; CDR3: CSVEGLAGVYEQYF
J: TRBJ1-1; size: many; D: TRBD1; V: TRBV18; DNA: TGTGCCAGCTCACGGACAGGCTTTGGGTGGTCGAACACTGAAGCTTTCTTT; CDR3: CASSRTGFGWSNTEAFF
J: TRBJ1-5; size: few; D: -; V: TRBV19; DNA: TGTGCCAGTAGTGAGCTGACCGGGACCCAGCCCCAGCATTTT; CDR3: CASSELTGTQPQHF
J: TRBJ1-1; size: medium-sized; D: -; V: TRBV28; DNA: TGTGCCAGCAGAACAGGGATAACTGAAGCTTTCTTT; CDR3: CASRTGITEAFF
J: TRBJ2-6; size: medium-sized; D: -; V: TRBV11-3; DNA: TGTGCCAGCAGCTTAGGGTCTGGGGCCAACGTCCTGACTTTC; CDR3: CASSLGSGANVLTF
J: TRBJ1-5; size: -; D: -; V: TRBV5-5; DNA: TGTGCCAGCAGCTTGCACGGGGGGAGAAGCAATCAGCCCCAGCATTTT; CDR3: CASSLHGGRSNQPQHF
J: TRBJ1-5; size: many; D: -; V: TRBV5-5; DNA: TGTGCCAGCAGCTTGGGGATTCTATATCAGCCCCAGCATTTT; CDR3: CASSLGILYQPQHF
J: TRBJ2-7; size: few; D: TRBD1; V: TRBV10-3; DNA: TGTGCCATCAGTGAGTTACAGGGGAGAGGGTACGAGCAGTACTTC; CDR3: CAISELQGRGYEQYF
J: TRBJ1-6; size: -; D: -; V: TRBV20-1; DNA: TGCAGTGCTAGCCGCTCGGCACGAGTGCTTGGTTCACCCCTCCACTTT; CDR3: CSASRSARVLGSPLHF
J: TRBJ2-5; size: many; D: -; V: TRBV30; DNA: TGTGCCTGGTCCGGGACCCAGGTAGGGACCCAGTACTTC; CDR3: CAWSGTQVGTQYF
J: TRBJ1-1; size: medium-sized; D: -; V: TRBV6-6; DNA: TGTGCCAGCAGTTACCCCAGCGGACCGAACACTGAAGCTTTCTTT; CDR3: CASSYPSGPNTEAFF
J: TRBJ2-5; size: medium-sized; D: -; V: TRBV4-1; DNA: TGCGCCAGCAGCCAGAGGGACGAAGAGACCCAGTACTTC; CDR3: CASSQRDEETQYF
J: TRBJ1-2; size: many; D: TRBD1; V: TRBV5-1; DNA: TGCGCCAGCAGATCCGGGACAGACTATGGCTACACCTTC; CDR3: CASRSGTDYGYTF
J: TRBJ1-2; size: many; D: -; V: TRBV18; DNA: TGTGCCAGCCGGGGTCTCGTTGCTGGGGGCTACACCTTC; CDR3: CASRGLVAGGYTF
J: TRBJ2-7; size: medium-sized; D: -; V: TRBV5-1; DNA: TGCGCCAGCAGCTTCGCGGGTTCAGGGGAGCAGTACTTC; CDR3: CASSFAGSGEQYF
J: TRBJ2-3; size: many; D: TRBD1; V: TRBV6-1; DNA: TGTGCCAGCAGTGAGCGACAGGGTGGTAGAACAGATACGCAGTATTTT; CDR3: CASSERQGGRTDTQYF
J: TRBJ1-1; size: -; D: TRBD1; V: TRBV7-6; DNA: TGTGCCAGCAGCCAATTCGACAGGGCTGAAGCTTTCTTT; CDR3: CASSQFDRAEAFF
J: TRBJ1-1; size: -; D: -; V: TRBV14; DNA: TGTGCCAGCAGCCAGGAGGTTACAAACACTGAAGCTTTCTTT; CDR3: CASSQEVTNTEAFF
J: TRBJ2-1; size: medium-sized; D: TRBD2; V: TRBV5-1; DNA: TGCGCCAGCAGCTTACCGGCTAGCGGGAAAAATGAGCAGTTCTTC; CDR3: CASSLPASGKNEQFF
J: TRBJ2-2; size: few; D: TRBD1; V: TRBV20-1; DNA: TGCAGTGCCAATCAACCGGGACAGGTTACCGGGGAGCTGTTTTTT; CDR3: CSANQPGQVTGELFF
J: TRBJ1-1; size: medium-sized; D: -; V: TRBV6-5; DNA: TGTGCCAGCAGTTACCAAGGGACGGTGAACACTGAAGCTTTCTTT; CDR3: CASSYQGTVNTEAFF
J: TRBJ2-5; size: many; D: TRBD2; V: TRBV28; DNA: TGTGCCAGCAGTTCCTGGACTAGCGGGAGTACAGAGACCCAGTACTTC; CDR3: CASSSWTSGSTETQYF